This TCR beta chain was obtained from a study of blood T cell repertoires in COVID-19. Overall study: Researchers got acute and convalescent COVID-19 samples from the United States, Italy and Spain. Nucleic acid was either cDNA or gDNA, and it came from T cells, B-cell-depleted T cells, or PBMCs.

The CDR3 covers 13 residues. Trimming at V came to 5 bases and at J to 6 bases, leaving 4 bases not matched to a gene. Germline V CDR1 and CDR2: SEHNR, FQNEAQ (reference sequence). In the authors' workflow: It was from reference gene primer amplification that nucleated cell counts were estimated. The table came from immunoSEQ multiplex PCR; TCRdb's copy has only in-frame clones and leaves some out. That table furnishes V, J and clone size, whereas the DNA furnished D and trimming. The sample records more than 85,000 clones, about 89% being singletons. The material sequenced was peripheral blood. The chain combines TRBV7-9 with TRBJ1-5, with 7 bases aligning to TRBD1. This receptor was obtained from a woman in her 70s with acute or convalescent COVID-19. The DNA for the CDR3 is TGTGCCAGCAGCCCCCAGGGGGTTCAGCCCCAGCATTTT. This encodes CASSPQGVQPQHF.